The clone carrying this T cell receptor (beta chain) was counted ten times or more. The source material, RNA transcripts, was used to amplify TCR beta CDR3 regions. First-round RT-PCR targeting the TCR CDR3 was performed with the HTBI primer set. TCRdb reprocessed the multiplex PCR reads via MiXCR and lists one record per CDR3 protein. The data contain around 520,000 distinct CDR3 sequences, around an eighth of them singletons. V gave up 7 bases and J gave up 8 bases; unmatched junction bases: 10. There are 16 residues in the CDR3. Germline V gene sequence: CDR1 LNHDA, CDR2 SQIVND (reference sequence). This sample is drawn from a study of T cells in Graves' hyperthyroidism and ophthalmopathy.

This TCR was recovered from a woman aged 18-29 years with Graves' hyperthyroidism. The chain employs TRBV19 and TRBJ2-1; 14 nucleotides line up with TRBD2. Sequencing used blood. The CDR3 region has the DNA TGTGCCAGTATCCGGAGACTAGCGGGAGGGGGCGATGAGCAGTTCTTC. It encodes CASIRRLAGGGDEQFF.